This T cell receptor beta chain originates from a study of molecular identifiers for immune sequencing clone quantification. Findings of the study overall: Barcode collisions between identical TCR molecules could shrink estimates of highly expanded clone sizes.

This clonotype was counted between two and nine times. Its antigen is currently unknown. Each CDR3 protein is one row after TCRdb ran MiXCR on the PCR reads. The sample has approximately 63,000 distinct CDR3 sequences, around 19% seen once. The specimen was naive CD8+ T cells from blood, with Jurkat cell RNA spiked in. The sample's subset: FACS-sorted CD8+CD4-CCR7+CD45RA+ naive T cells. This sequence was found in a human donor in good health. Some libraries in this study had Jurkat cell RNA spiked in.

Here the CDR3 DNA reads TGTGCCAGTAGCATCGCCCCCCGGGGCTACGAGCAGTACTTC. Protein: CASSIAPRGYEQYF. The chain has TRBV19 and TRBJ2-7; D is perhaps TRBD2 (5 bases). The germline V gene encodes CDR1 LNHDA and CDR2 SQIVND (reference sequence). CDR3 length: 14 amino acids. Trimming removed 6 bases from V and 3 bases from J, with 15 bases in between.